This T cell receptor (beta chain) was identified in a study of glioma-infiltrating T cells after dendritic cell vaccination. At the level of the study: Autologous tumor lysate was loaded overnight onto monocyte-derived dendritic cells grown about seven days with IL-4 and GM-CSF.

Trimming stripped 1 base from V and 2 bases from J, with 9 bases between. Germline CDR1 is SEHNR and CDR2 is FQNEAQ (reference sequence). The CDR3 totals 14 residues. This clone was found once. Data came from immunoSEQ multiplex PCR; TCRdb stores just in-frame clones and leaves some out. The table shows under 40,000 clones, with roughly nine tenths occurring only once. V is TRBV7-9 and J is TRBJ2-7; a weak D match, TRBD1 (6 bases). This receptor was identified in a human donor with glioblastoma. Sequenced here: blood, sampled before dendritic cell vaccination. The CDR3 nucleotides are TGTGCCAGCAGCTTAGGGGGACATACCTACGAGCAGTACTTC. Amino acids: CASSLGGHTYEQYF.